This T cell receptor beta chain was recovered during a study of B cell selection in AIRE deficiency. Notes on the study in general: Patient Tconv cells held around a third of Treg sequences shared by healthy donors. Healthy donors alone shared 31.6% of 4,000 or so Treg sequences; patients alone about 10%. Shared Treg sequences had shorter CDR3s, biased toward rearrangements with few non-templated insertions.

Profiled with immunoSEQ multiplex PCR; TCRdb holds only in-frame clones, not every one. The profile shows roughly 1,800 clones, around 84% of them singletons. On this clone: The antigen remains unidentified.

The CDR3 is made up of 16 amino acids. The V gene lost 3 bases and the J gene lost 3 bases, with 18 bases spanning the gap. Germline assignment: CDR1 MNHNY and CDR2 SVGAGI (reference sequence). Regulatory T cells were sorted as CD4+CD25hiCD127low/negative. The sequence was obtained from a human donor in good health. The rearrangement links TRBV6-6 to TRBJ2-7; D remains unclear. Specimen: CD4+CD25+ Tregs sorted from PBMCs. The CDR3 DNA reads as TGTGCCAGCAGTTATCCCCCCCTCCCAGCCCACTACGAGCAGTACTTC. Amino acid sequence: CASSYPPLPAHYEQYF.